These T cell receptor beta chains were read from a single sample in a study of regulatory T cells in long-lasting Graves disease. TCRdb ran MiXCR on the multiplex PCR reads and lists one entry per CDR3 protein. Here the sample spans 200,000 to 250,000 distinct CDR3 sequences, over 20% being singletons. Here the sequenced sample was peripheral blood mononuclear cells (PBMCs), taken at new diagnosis, from a patient treated with antithyroid drugs. The receptors stem from a female donor with Graves disease. The CDR3 runs from the conserved cysteine through the conserved F or W. A D gene is named only where the DNA matches it firmly. The listing skips clone size in some rows; elsewhere it reads once, few, many or a size class.

abundance	d_gene	v_gene	j_gene	CDR3aa	CDR3nt
-	-	TRBV7-3	TRBJ2-7	CASSLGGALYDRYF	TGTGCCAGCAGCTTAGGAGGGGCGCTCTACGATCGGTACTTC
many	-	TRBV5-6	TRBJ1-2	CASSSTAANYGYTF	TGTGCCAGCAGCTCGACAGCAGCTAACTATGGCTACACCTTC
few	-	TRBV27	TRBJ1-2	CASSLSGTNYGYTF	TGTGCCAGCAGTTTATCCGGGACAAACTATGGCTACACCTTC
-	TRBD1	TRBV12-3/TRBV12-4	TRBJ2-7	CASSRSGTVAYEQYF	TGTGCCAGCAGTAGATCCGGGACAGTAGCCTACGAGCAGTACTTC
many	TRBD2	TRBV5-1	TRBJ2-7	CASSWGSTSGNYEQYF	TGCGCCAGCAGCTGGGGATCGACTAGCGGGAACTACGAGCAGTACTTC
few	-	TRBV15	TRBJ2-1	CATSRWGALNNEQFF	TGTGCCACCAGCAGGTGGGGAGCCCTGAACAATGAGCAGTTCTTC
few	TRBD1	TRBV7-7	TRBJ2-7	CASSLRDRGEQYF	TGTGCCAGCAGCCTGAGGGACAGGGGAGAGCAGTACTTC
-	-	TRBV5-6	TRBJ2-2	CASSFGPKGTGELFF	TGTGCCAGCAGCTTCGGGCCGAAGGGCACCGGGGAGCTGTTTTTT
many	-	TRBV20-1	TRBJ1-4	CSARDSRGLSEKLFF	TGCAGTGCTAGAGATTCCAGGGGTTTGAGTGAAAAACTGTTTTTT
-	TRBD1	TRBV2	TRBJ1-5	CAGSDDRERPQHF	TGTGCCGGCAGTGATGACAGGGAGCGGCCCCAGCATTTT
many	-	TRBV4-3	TRBJ2-3	CASSQDLGGTDTQYF	TGCGCCAGCAGCCAAGATCTTGGTGGCACAGATACGCAGTATTTT
many	-	TRBV7-9	TRBJ1-2	CASSLERDSGGYTF	TGTGCCAGCAGCTTAGAAAGGGACTCAGGGGGCTACACCTTC
-	TRBD2	TRBV28	TRBJ2-1	CASSSTGTSGVHGEQFF	TGTGCCAGCAGTTCAACCGGGACTAGCGGGGTACATGGTGAGCAGTTCTTC
-	-	TRBV20-1	TRBJ1-5	CSGSLGHRQGQPQHF	TGCAGTGGGTCCCTGGGCCACAGGCAGGGTCAGCCCCAGCATTTT
-	-	TRBV7-2	TRBJ1-3	CASSLSTLRAGNTIYF	TGTGCCAGCAGCTTATCCACACTTAGGGCTGGAAACACCATATATTTT
-	TRBD2	TRBV7-9	TRBJ2-3	CASSQSSGSRQYF	TGTGCCAGCAGCCAGTCTAGCGGGAGCAGGCAGTATTTT
many	TRBD1	TRBV20-1	TRBJ1-1	CSARAGQTRTEAFF	TGCAGTGCTAGAGCGGGACAGACAAGGACTGAAGCTTTCTTT
-	TRBD2	TRBV11-2	TRBJ2-1	CASSPMGLAGGSSNEQFF	TGTGCCAGCAGCCCGATGGGACTAGCGGGGGGCTCCTCTAATGAGCAGTTCTTC
many	TRBD2	TRBV13	TRBJ2-5	CASSLTSGSRETQYF	TGTGCCAGCAGCTTAACTAGCGGGAGTCGAGAGACCCAGTACTTC
few	-	TRBV6-1	TRBJ2-4	CASSEGPGTKVLRAKNIQYF	TGTGCCAGCAGTGAAGGCCCGGGAACCAAAGTCCTACGGGCCAAAAACATTCAGTACTTC
many	-	TRBV20-1	TRBJ2-1	CSARDIGGLHEQFF	TGCAGTGCGAGAGACATAGGGGGTTTGCATGAGCAGTTCTTC
many	-	TRBV2	TRBJ1-4	CASSDRTATNEKLFF	TGTGCCAGCAGTGATCGGACAGCAACTAATGAAAAACTGTTTTTT
few	TRBD2	TRBV20-1	TRBJ2-1	CSASPSGGAYNEQFF	TGCAGTGCTAGTCCTAGCGGGGGTGCCTACAATGAGCAGTTCTTC
many	-	TRBV6-2/TRBV6-3	TRBJ2-3	CASKRAASTDTQYF	TGTGCCAGCAAAAGAGCGGCTAGCACAGATACGCAGTATTTT
-	-	TRBV7-2	TRBJ2-7	CASRGAGTYEQYF	TGTGCCAGCAGGGGGGCGGGAACCTACGAGCAGTACTTC
many	TRBD1	TRBV20-1	TRBJ2-1	CSASWDRGAHEQFF	TGCAGTGCTAGTTGGGACAGGGGCGCGCATGAGCAGTTCTTC
many	-	TRBV20-1	TRBJ2-2	CSASSYGELFF	TGCAGTGCTAGCTCTTACGGGGAGCTGTTTTTT
-	TRBD2	TRBV11-1	TRBJ2-1	CASSLLPAGGIFNEQFF	TGTGCCAGCAGCCTCCTCCCAGCGGGAGGAATCTTCAATGAGCAGTTCTTC
many	TRBD2	TRBV7-9	TRBJ2-5	CASSLSTMRGETQYF	TGTGCCAGCAGCCTAAGCACGATGCGGGGGGAGACCCAGTACTTC